This T cell receptor (beta chain) emerged from a study of blood T cell repertoires in COVID-19. Study-wide context: Whether acute or convalescent, the COVID-19 samples came from the United States, Italy and Spain. In each case, the material was cDNA or gDNA derived from T cells, B-cell-depleted T cells, or PBMCs.

In the original workflow: Cell counts per sample came from amplifying reference gene primers. Method: immunoSEQ multiplex PCR; TCRdb's copy keeps in-frame clones and lacks some. The DNA gave D and trimming, while V, J and clone size come from that table. The table includes approximately 410,000 clones, 75% to 90% detected once. V was trimmed by 3 bases and J by 2 bases, leaving 8 bases between them. Germline V gene lookup returns CDR1 KGHSH and CDR2 LQKENI. This CDR3 contains 14 residues. Sequences were obtained from peripheral blood. The sequence was obtained from a woman in her thirties with active or convalescent COVID-19. This chain links TRBV18 with TRBJ2-1; D gene uncertain. CDR3 in amino acids: CASSPLDTYNEQFF. The DNA for the CDR3 is TGTGCCAGCTCACCTTTAGACACCTACAATGAGCAGTTCTTC.